What follows are 6 T cell receptor beta chains derived from one specimen sequenced in a study of CD8+ T cells in alopecia areata. It was cDNA, reverse transcribed from extracted RNA, that served as the sequencing template. The protocol was immunoSEQ multiplex PCR, while the TCRdb copy is restricted to in-frame clones and leaves out a portion. The sample lists a few hundred thousand clones; 65% to 70% were seen once. Material: CD4+ T cells sorted from blood, obtained at week 0. These TCRs come from a human donor with alopecia areata.

The V call is TRBV6-5, the J call TRBJ2-1; 9 nucleotides agree with TRBD2. The trim removed 6 bases at V and 2 bases at J, leaving 5 bases unmatched. CDR3 length: 15 amino acids. In germline, CDR1 is MNHEY, CDR2 SVGAGI. The CDR3 here is CASRPRGGAYNEQFF. The CDR3 DNA reads TGTGCCAGCAGACCTCGCGGGGGGGCCTACAATGAGCAGTTCTTC.

This clone was counted only a few times. The rearrangement uses TRBV5-1 and TRBJ2-4; 9 bases map to TRBD1. The CDR3 totals 16 residues. V shed 0 bases and J 8 bases; nucleotides not matched to a gene: 9. Germline-derived CDR1 and CDR2 are SGHRS and YFSETQ. CDR3 bases: TGCGCCAGCAGCTTGGGCGACAGGGGGTTAGGAGACATTCAGTACTTC. It codes for CASSLGDRGLGDIQYF.

The chain carries TRBV29-1 and TRBJ1-1; D call uncertain. V lost 6 bases to trimming and J lost 4 bases, with 9 bases between them. The CDR3 covers 11 residues. From germline, CDR1 is SQVTM and CDR2 ANQGSEA. For the CDR3, the DNA is TGCAGCGTACTTTTAGGCACTGAAGCTTTCTTT. Translation gives CSVLLGTEAFF.

This rearrangement joins TRBV30 to TRBJ1-2; TRBD1 might be the D (6 bases). This CDR3 contains 15 residues. Germline V gene lookup returns CDR1 GTSNPN and CDR2 SVGIG (reference sequence). Trimming took 5 bases from V and 3 from J, leaving 19 bases between them. CDR3 sequence (DNA): TGTGCCTGGTTAGGACAGCGTCTCCTTTACTATGGCTACACCTTC. Translating gives CAWLGQRLLYYGYTF. The variable domain in full, with the rest retrieved from reference TRBV30 and TRBJ1-2, is SQTIHQWPATLVQPVGSPLSLECTVEGTSNPNLYWYRQAAGRGLQLLFYSVGIGQISSEVPQNLSASRPQDRQFILSSKKLLLSDSGFYLCAWLGQRLLYYGYTFGSGTRLTVV.

A few counts support this clone. The gene calls are TRBV30 and TRBJ1-3, with 9 bases fitting TRBD1. CDR3 length: 15 amino acids. Germline assignment: CDR1 GTSNPN and CDR2 SVGIG (reference sequence). Trimming cost V 0 bases and J 8 bases; bases outside gene matches: 8. CDR3 region: CAWSVPGQGRDTIYF. The CDR3 DNA sequence: TGTGCCTGGAGTGTCCCGGGACAGGGTCGGGACACCATATATTTT.

This rearrangement joins TRBV29-1 to TRBJ1-6; D may be TRBD1 (5 bases). CDR3 length equals 13 residues. CDR1 SQVTM and CDR2 ANQGSEA come from the germline V gene. V shed 4 bases and J shed 7 bases, with 11 bases lying between them. CDR3 region: CSVGWGVNSPLHF. The CDR3 DNA reads as TGCAGCGTTGGATGGGGCGTAAATTCACCCCTCCACTTT.